The 19 T cell receptor beta chains in this list originate from one sample, sequenced in a study of cytomegalovirus exposure and HLA in healthy donors. Primers: 60 Vbeta forward and 13 Jbeta reverse. Method: immunoSEQ multiplex PCR; TCRdb's copy keeps in-frame clones and lacks some. The sample lists 150,000 to 200,000 clones, roughly 83% occurring once. What was sequenced was PBMCs. These receptor sequences come from a woman under 30 in good health and CMV-seronegative.

J is TRBJ2-3 and V is TRBV6-1; TRBD1 matches 8 bases. Germline trimming cut 7 bases from V and 6 bases from J; bases unmatched to any gene: 9. The CDR3 contains 14 residues. The germline V gene encodes CDR1 MNHNS and CDR2 SASEGT. Here the CDR3 reads CASTDGQGADTQYF. DNA of the CDR3: TGTGCCAGCACTGACGGACAGGGCGCCGATACGCAGTATTTT.

This clone has more than one count but fewer than ten. The rearrangement uses TRBV18 and TRBJ1-4; the D gene is possibly TRBD1 (5 bases). The V end was cut by 6 bases, the J end by 4 bases, with 15 bases between. The CDR3 runs 15 residues. Per germline, CDR1 KGHSH and CDR2 LQKENI. CDR3 coding DNA: TGTGCCAGCTCGCTGCAGGGTTCCTATAATGAAAAACTGTTTTTT. It yields the protein CASSLQGSYNEKLFF.

The chain has TRBV11-3 and TRBJ1-2, with unresolved D. The germline V gene has CDR1 SGHNT and CDR2 YENEEA. The CDR3 totals 15 residues. Between the trimmed V and J ends, which lost 4 bases and 5 bases, there was a span of 17 bases. CDR3 DNA: TGTGCCAGCAGCTCAAACCCAGGAGGTACATATGGCTACACCTTC. Translating it yields CASSSNPGGTYGYTF.

CDR3 loop: CSARDPDQGYF. The CDR3 DNA is TGCAGTGCTAGAGATCCGGACCAGGGGTATTTT. The rearrangement joins TRBV20-1 to TRBJ2-3; TRBD1 might be the D (5 bases). Deletions cut 0 bases from V and 14 bases from J, with 12 bases between. The CDR3 runs 11 residues. The germline V gene has CDR1 DFQATT and CDR2 SNEGSKA (reference sequence).

The rearrangement joins TRBV10-1 to TRBJ1-1; no reliable D call. V lost 8 bases to trimming and J lost 5 bases, with 9 bases between them. Germline V lookup: CDR1 WNHNN, CDR2 SYGVQD (reference sequence). The length of the CDR3 is 11 residues. DNA for the CDR3: TGCGCCAGCCCTGCGGGGACTGAAGCTTTCTTT. Encoded protein: CASPAGTEAFF.

The chain is built from TRBV7-9 and TRBJ2-1, with D maybe TRBD1 (6 bases). Trimming pared 3 bases from V and 5 bases from J, leaving 11 bases between. The CDR3 loop spans 14 amino acids. The germline V gene has CDR1 SEHNR and CDR2 FQNEAQ (reference sequence). CDR3 DNA sequence: TGTGCCAGCAGCTTCTCAGGGGACGACAATGAGCAGTTCTTC. Translating it yields CASSFSGDDNEQFF.

This clone was recorded once. This sequence joins TRBV11-3 and TRBJ2-2; possibly TRBD1 for D (6 bases). Germline V gene lookup returns CDR1 SGHNT and CDR2 YENEEA. The V end was cut by 4 bases, the J end by 1 base, with 13 bases between. This CDR3 is built from 16 residues. The CDR3 DNA follows: TGTGCCAGCAGCTCCAGGGACATTCGGAACACCGGGGAGCTGTTTTTT. It yields the protein CASSSRDIRNTGELFF.

The rearrangement links TRBV5-1 to TRBJ1-2; D remains ambiguous. In germline, CDR1 is SGHRS, CDR2 YFSETQ. The germline V and J ends were trimmed by 3 bases and 3 bases, with 6 bases remaining between them. The CDR3 sequence is 12 residues long. CDR3 sequence (DNA): TGCGCCAGCAGCTCGGACTACTATGGCTACACCTTC. This codes for CASSSDYYGYTF.

The gene calls are TRBV28 and TRBJ1-2, with D perhaps TRBD1 (5 bases). Between the trimmed V and J ends, which lost 2 bases and 0 bases, there was a span of 7 bases. The germline V gene encodes CDR1 MDHEN and CDR2 SYDVKM. The CDR3 totals 14 residues. The CDR3 region has the DNA TGTGCCAGCAGTTTAGGGGCCTCTAACTATGGCTACACCTTC. Translated, it gives CASSLGASNYGYTF.

The rearrangement links TRBV19 to TRBJ1-3; D not certain. This CDR3 has 16 residues. CDR1 and CDR2 from the germline V gene are LNHDA and SQIVND (reference sequence). Between the trimmed V and J ends, which lost 0 bases and 2 bases, there was a span of 11 bases. The CDR3 protein is CASSIDRWSAGNTIYF. The CDR3, as DNA: TGTGCCAGTAGTATAGACAGGTGGTCGGCTGGAAACACCATATATTTT. Using reference TRBV19 and TRBJ1-3 for the parts outside the CDR3, the full variable domain is DGGITQSPKYLFRKEGQNVTLSCEQNLNHDAMYWYRQDPGQGLRLIYYSQIVNDFQKGDIAEGYSVSREKKESFPLTVTSAQKNPTAFYLCASSIDRWSAGNTIYFGEGSWLTVV.

V usage is TRBV5-1 and J usage is TRBJ2-7, with TRBD1 identical over 11 bases. Germline assignment: CDR1 SGHRS and CDR2 YFSETQ. The CDR3 is 14 residues long. V trimming: 6 bases; J trimming: 2 bases; junction bases outside the gene matches: 4. The DNA for the CDR3 is TGCGCCAGCAACCCGGGACAGGGGGCCTACGAGCAGTACTTC. Its protein is CASNPGQGAYEQYF.

The chain combines TRBV11-3 with TRBJ1-1, with D hard to call. V was cut by 1 base and J by 1 base, with 7 bases left in between. The CDR3 is 14 amino acids. Germline V lookup: CDR1 SGHNT, CDR2 YENEEA. The DNA of the CDR3 is TGTGCCAGCAGCTTAGGACACCAGAACACTGAAGCTTTCTTT. Translating it yields CASSLGHQNTEAFF.

The chain carries TRBV6-5 and TRBJ2-1; possibly TRBD1 for D (6 bases). The CDR3 runs to 14 residues. Trimming took off 5 bases at V and 3 bases at J, with 11 bases between the two ends. Germline V gene data show CDR1 as MNHEY and CDR2 as SVGAGI. The CDR3 spells CASSEGRGYNEQFF. For the CDR3, the DNA is TGTGCCAGCAGTGAGGGCAGGGGCTACAATGAGCAGTTCTTC.

The V gene is TRBV6-5, the J gene TRBJ1-5; perhaps TRBD1 as D (5 bases). Germline loops: CDR1 MNHEY, CDR2 SVGAGI. CDR3 length: 15 amino acids. V lost 6 bases and J 1 base, leaving 13 bases between the germline ends. CDR3 in amino acids: CASSSQAPSNQPQHF. As DNA, the CDR3 is TGTGCCAGCAGCTCACAGGCACCCAGCAATCAGCCCCAGCATTTT.

V is TRBV29-1 and J is TRBJ2-1; D unresolved. The CDR3 is 14 amino acids. Trimming pared 4 bases from V and 0 bases from J, leaving 10 bases between. Germline assignment: CDR1 SQVTM and CDR2 ANQGSEA. Here the CDR3 reads CSVAGDSSYNEQFF. DNA of the CDR3: TGCAGCGTTGCGGGTGATAGCTCCTACAATGAGCAGTTCTTC.

In the case of this clone: The junction does not match germline at one end; this may be a read error. The chain carries TRBV6-5 and TRBJ1-3, with D perhaps matching TRBD1 (6 bases). CDR1 MNHEY and CDR2 SVGAGI come from the germline V gene. The CDR3 is made up of 13 amino acids. The CDR3 region has the DNA TGTGCCAGCAGTTACCTCGCAGGGGCAAAATCAGGTTTC. This encodes CASSYLAGAKSGF.

This chain links TRBV19 with TRBJ1-1; D remains ambiguous. The CDR3 loop spans 14 amino acids. Germline V CDR1 and CDR2: LNHDA, SQIVND (reference sequence). The V and J ends lost 7 bases and 0 bases respectively, with 12 bases between them. DNA for the CDR3: TGTGCCAGTACCCGCACACGCATGAACACTGAAGCTTTCTTT. It translates to CASTRTRMNTEAFF.

This chain links TRBV15 with TRBJ2-7; the match to TRBD2 covers 12 bases. The V gene end was trimmed by 2 bases and the J gene end by 6 bases; junction bases not matched to a gene: 5. Per germline, CDR1 LNHNV and CDR2 YYDKDF (reference sequence). This CDR3 comprises 15 residues. The CDR3 DNA reads as TGTGCCACCAGCAGACCGACTAGCGGGGGAGGCGAGCAGTACTTC. Its translation is CATSRPTSGGGEQYF.

In its sample, this clone was seen once. The V and J genes are TRBV25-1 and TRBJ1-4; 10 positions match TRBD1. Germline V gene lookup returns CDR1 MGHDK and CDR2 SYGVNS. The V gene end was trimmed by 7 bases and the J gene end by 7 bases; junction bases not matched to a gene: 9. The CDR3 loop spans 15 amino acids. This CDR3 reads CASNYPGQGIEKLFF. The CDR3 coding sequence is TGTGCCAGCAATTATCCGGGACAGGGGATTGAAAAACTGTTTTTT.